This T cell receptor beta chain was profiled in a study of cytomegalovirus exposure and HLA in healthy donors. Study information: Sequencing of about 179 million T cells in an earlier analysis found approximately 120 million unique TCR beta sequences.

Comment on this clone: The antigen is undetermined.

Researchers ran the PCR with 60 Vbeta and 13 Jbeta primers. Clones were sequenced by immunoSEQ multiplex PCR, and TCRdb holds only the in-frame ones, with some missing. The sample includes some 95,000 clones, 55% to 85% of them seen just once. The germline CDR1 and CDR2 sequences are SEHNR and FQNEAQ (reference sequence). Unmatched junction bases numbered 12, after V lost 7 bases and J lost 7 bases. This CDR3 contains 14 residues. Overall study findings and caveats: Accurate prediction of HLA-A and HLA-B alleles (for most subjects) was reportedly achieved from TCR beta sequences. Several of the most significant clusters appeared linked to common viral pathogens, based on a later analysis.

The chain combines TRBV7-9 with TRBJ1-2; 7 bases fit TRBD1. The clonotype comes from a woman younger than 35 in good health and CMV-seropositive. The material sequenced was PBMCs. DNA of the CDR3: TGTGCCAGCATCGATAGTGGGACAGTCGTTGGCTACACCTTC. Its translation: CASIDSGTVVGYTF. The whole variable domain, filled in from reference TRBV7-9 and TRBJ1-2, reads DTGVSQNPRHKITKRGQNVTFRCDPISEHNRLYWYRQTLGQGPEFLTYFQNEAQLEKSRLLSDRFSAERPKGSFSTLEIQRTEQGDSAMYLCASIDSGTVVGYTFGSGTRLTVV.